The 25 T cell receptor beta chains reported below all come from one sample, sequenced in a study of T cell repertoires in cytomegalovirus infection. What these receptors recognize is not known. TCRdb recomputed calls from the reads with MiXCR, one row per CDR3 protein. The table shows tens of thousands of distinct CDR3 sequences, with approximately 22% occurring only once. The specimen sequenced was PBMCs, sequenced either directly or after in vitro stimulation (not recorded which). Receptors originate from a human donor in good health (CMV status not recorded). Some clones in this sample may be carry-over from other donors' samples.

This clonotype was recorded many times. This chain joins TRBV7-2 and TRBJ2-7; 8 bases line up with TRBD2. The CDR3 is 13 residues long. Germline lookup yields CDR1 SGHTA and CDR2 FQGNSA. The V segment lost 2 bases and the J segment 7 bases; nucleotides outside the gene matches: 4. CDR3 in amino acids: CASSLLSGSEQYF. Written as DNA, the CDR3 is TGTGCCAGCAGCTTATTAAGCGGGAGTGAGCAGTACTTC. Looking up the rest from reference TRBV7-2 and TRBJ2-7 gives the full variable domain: GAGVSQSPSNKVTEKGKDVELRCDPISGHTALYWYRQSLGQGLEFLIYFQGNSAPDKSGLPSDRFSAERTGGSVSTLTIQRTQQEDSAVYLCASSLLSGSEQYFGPGTRLTVT.

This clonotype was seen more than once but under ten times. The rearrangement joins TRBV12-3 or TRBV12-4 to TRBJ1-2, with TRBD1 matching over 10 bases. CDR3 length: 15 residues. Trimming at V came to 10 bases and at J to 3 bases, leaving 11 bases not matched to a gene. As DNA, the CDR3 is TGTGCCACCCTACCGACAGGGGGCGATCACTATGGCTACACCTTC. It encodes CATLPTGGDHYGYTF.

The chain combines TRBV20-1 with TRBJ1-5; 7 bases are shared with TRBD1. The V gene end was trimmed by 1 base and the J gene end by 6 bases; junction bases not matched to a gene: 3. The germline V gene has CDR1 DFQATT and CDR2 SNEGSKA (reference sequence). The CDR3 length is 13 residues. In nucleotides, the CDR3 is TGCAGTGCTAGAGGACAGGGAAGTCAGCCCCAGCATTTT. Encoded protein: CSARGQGSQPQHF.

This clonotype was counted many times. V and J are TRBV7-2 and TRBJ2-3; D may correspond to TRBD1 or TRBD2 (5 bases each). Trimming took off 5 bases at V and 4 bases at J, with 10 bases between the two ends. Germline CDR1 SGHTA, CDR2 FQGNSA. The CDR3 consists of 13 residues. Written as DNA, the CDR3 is TGTGCCAGCAGCAGAGGGGTTTCAGATACGCAGTATTTT. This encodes CASSRGVSDTQYF.

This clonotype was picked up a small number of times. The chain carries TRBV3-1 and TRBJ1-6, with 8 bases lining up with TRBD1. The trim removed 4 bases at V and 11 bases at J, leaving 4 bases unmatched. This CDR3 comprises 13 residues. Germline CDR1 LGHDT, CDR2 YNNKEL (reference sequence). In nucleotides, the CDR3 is TGTGCCAGCAGCCGCGGACAGGGCACACCCCTCCACTTT. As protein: CASSRGQGTPLHF.

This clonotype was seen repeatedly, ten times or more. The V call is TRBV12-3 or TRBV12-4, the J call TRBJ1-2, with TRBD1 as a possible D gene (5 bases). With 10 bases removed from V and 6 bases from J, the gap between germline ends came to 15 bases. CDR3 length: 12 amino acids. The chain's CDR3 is CATLGTENGYTF. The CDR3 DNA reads TGTGCCACTCTAGGGACGGAGAATGGCTACACCTTC.

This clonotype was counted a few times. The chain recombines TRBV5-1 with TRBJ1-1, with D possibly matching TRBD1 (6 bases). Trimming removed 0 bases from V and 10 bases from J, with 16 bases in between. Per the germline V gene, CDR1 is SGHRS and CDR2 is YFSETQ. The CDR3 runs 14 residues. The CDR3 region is CASSLDGGSGRAFF. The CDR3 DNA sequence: TGCGCCAGCAGCTTGGATGGGGGCTCGGGTCGAGCTTTCTTT.

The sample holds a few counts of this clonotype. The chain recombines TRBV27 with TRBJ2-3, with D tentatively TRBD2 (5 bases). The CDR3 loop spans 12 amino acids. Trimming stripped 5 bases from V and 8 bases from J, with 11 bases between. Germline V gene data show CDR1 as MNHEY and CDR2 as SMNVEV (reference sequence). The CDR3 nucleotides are TGTGCCAGCAGTCCTAGCAGAGCTACGCAGTATTTT. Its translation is CASSPSRATQYF.

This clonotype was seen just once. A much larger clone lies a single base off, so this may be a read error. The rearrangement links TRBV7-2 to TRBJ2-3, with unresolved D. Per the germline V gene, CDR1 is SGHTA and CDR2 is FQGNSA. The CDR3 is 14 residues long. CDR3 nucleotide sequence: TGTGTCAGCAGCTTAGGGTCGGGTGGGGATACGCAGTATTTT. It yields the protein CVSSLGSGGDTQYF. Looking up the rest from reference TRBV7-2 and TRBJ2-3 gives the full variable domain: GAGVSQSPSNKVTEKGKDVELRCDPISGHTALYWYRQSLGQGLEFLIYFQGNSAPDKSGLPSDRFSAERTGGSVSTLTIQRTQQEDSAVYLCVSSLGSGGDTQYFGPGTRLTVL.

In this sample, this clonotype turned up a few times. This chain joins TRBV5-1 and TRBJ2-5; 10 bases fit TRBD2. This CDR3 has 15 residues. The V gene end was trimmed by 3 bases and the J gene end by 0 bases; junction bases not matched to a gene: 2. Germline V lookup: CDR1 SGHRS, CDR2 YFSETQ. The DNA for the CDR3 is TGCGCCAGCAGCTATCTAGCGGGGGACCAAGAGACCCAGTACTTC. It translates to CASSYLAGDQETQYF.

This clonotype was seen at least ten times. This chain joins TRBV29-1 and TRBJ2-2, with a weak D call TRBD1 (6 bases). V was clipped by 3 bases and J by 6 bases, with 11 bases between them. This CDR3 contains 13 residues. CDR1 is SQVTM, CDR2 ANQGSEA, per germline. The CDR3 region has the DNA TGCAGCGTTGATCCCAGGGGAGCCGGGGAGCTGTTTTTT. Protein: CSVDPRGAGELFF.

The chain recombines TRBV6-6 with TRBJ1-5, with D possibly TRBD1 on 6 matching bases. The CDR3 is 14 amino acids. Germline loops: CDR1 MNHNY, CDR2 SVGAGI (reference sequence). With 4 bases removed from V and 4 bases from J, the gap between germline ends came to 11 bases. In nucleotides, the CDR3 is TGTGCCAGCAGTTTCTCGGGGGCAAATCAGCCCCAGCATTTT. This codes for CASSFSGANQPQHF.

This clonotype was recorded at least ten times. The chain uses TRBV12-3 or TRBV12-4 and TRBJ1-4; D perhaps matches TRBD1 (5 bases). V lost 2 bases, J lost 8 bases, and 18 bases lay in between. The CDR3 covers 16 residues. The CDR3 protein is CASSLPGRATSEKLFF. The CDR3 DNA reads TGTGCCAGCAGTTTACCAGGGAGGGCGACTTCCGAAAAACTGTTTTTT.

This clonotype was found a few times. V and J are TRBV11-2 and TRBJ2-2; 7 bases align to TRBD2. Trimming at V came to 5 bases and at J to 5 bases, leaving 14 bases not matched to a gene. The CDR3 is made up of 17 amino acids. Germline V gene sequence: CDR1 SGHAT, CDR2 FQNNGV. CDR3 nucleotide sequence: TGTGCCAGCAGCCATCTCGGGTGGGGAGGGAGGACCGGGGAGCTGTTTTTT. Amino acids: CASSHLGWGGRTGELFF.

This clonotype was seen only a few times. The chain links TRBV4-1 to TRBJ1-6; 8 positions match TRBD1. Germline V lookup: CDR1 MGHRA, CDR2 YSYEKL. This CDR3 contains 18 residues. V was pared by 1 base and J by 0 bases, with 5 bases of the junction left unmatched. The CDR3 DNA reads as TGCGCCAGCAGCCAAGTCGACAGGGGAAGCTCCTATAATTCACCCCTCCACTTT. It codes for CASSQVDRGSSYNSPLHF.

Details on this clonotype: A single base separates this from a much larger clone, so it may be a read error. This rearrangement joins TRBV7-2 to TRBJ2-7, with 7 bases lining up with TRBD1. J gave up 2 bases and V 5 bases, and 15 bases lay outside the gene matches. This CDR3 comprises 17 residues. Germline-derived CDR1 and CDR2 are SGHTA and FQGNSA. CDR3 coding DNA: TGTACCAGCAGCCTTACGGGACCGGGACAGTACACCTACGAGCAGTACTTC. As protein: CTSSLTGPGQYTYEQYF.

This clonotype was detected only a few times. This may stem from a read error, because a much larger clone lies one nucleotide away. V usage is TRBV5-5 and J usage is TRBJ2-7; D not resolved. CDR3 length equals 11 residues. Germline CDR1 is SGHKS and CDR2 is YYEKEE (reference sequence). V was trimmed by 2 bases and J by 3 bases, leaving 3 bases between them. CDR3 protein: CASSFGYEQYF. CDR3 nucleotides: TGTGCCAGCAGCTTCGGCTACGAGCAGTACTTC.

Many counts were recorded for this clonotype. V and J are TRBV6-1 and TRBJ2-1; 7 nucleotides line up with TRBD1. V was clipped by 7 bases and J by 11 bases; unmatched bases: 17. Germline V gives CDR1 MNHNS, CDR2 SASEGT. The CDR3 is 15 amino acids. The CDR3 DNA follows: TGTGCCAGCACTTACTCGCCCCTCGGGACAGTCAAGCAGTTCTTC. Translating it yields CASTYSPLGTVKQFF.

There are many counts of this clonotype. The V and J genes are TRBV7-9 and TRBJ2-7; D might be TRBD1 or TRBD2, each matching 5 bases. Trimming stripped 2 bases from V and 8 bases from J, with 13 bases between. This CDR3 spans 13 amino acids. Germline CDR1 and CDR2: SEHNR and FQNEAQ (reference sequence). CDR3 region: CASSLFRQGQQYF. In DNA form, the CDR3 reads TGTGCCAGCAGCTTATTTCGGCAGGGACAGCAGTACTTC.

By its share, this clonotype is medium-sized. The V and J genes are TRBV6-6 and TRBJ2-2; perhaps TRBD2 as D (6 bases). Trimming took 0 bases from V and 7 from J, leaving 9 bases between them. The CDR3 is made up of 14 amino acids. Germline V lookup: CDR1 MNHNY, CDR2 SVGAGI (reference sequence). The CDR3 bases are TGTGCCAGCAGTTACTCCTTGGGGGGCGGGGAGCTGTTTTTT. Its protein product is CASSYSLGGGELFF.

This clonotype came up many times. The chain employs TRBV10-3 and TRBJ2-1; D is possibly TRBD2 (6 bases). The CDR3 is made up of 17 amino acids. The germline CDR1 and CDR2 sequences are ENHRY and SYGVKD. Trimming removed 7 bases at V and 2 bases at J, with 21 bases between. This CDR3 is CAITPGSGGSAYNEQFF. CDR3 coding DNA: TGTGCCATCACCCCCGGGAGTGGCGGGTCAGCCTACAATGAGCAGTTCTTC.

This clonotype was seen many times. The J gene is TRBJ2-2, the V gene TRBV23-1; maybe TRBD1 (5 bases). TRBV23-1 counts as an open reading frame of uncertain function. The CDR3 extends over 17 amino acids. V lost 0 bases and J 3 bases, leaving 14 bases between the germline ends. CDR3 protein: CASSQSSTDIHTGELFF. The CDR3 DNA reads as TGCGCCAGCAGTCAATCTTCAACGGACATCCACACCGGGGAGCTGTTTTTT.

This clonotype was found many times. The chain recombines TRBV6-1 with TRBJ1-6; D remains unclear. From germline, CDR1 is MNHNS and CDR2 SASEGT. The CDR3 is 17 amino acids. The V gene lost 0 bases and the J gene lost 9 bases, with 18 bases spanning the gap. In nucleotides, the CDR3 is TGTGCCAGCAGTGAAGCGCTGGCACCCACCGCAGGTTCACCCCTCCACTTT. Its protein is CASSEALAPTAGSPLHF.

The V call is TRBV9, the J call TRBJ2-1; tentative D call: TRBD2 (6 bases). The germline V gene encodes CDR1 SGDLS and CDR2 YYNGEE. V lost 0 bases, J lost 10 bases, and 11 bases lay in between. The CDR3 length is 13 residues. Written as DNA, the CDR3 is TGTGCCAGCAGCGTAGGGTCGGAGGGCGAGCAGTTCTTC. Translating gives CASSVGSEGEQFF.

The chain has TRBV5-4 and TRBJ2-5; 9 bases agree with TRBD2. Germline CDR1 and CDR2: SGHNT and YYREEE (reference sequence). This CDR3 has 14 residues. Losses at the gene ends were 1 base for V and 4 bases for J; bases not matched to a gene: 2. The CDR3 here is CASSLKTSGETQYF. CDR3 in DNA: TGTGCCAGCAGCTTGAAGACTAGCGGAGAGACCCAGTACTTC.